The T cell receptor beta chain described here comes from a study of cytomegalovirus exposure and HLA in healthy donors. Points from the study as a whole: Productive status was seen about 90% or about 30% of the time for most TCR beta V segments in an earlier analysis. Links to common viral pathogens appeared, in a later analysis, for several of the most significant clusters. Excluded: some indistinguishable V segments such as TRBV6-2 and TRBV6-3.

This CDR3 has 12 amino acids. The V gene lost 6 bases and the J gene lost 10 bases, with 13 bases spanning the gap. In the PCR, 60 Vbeta and 13 Jbeta primers were used. Only in-frame clones appear in the TCRdb table, and some are missing; sequencing was by immunoSEQ multiplex PCR. The sample records under 150,000 clones, more than 75% being singletons. To note about this clone: Its antigen is as yet unknown.

The sequencing sample was made of PBMCs. The J gene is TRBJ2-1, the V gene TRBV6-7; D might be TRBD2 (5 bases). TRBV6-7 is reported as an ORF; its role is uncertain. The sequence derives from a middle-aged woman in good health and CMV-seropositive. The CDR3, as DNA: TGTGCCAGCAGAACTAGAGGCAGCGAGCAGTTCTTC. It codes for CASRTRGSEQFF.